Presented here are 22 T cell receptor beta chains from one specimen sequenced in a study of blood T cell repertoires in COVID-19. The assay was immunoSEQ multiplex PCR, and TCRdb's table has in-frame clones only and misses some. The sample has around 480,000 clones; around 90% are singletons. What was sequenced was PBMCs or T cells enriched from blood (not recorded which). These receptors originate from a woman in her late teens or twenties who had recovered from COVID-19.

The V gene is TRBV30, the J gene TRBJ2-7, with 8 bases fitting TRBD1. Germline CDR1 GTSNPN, CDR2 SVGIG (reference sequence). This CDR3 has 14 residues. V shed 4 bases and J 5 bases; nucleotides not matched to a gene: 10. Here the CDR3 DNA reads TGTGCCTGGAACCTACAGGGGGTCCGACACGAGCAGTACTTC. Its translation: CAWNLQGVRHEQYF.

This clone was seen only a few times. The chain links TRBV7-9 to TRBJ1-1; TRBD1 matches at 7 bases. The CDR3 sequence is 14 residues long. V gave up 7 bases and J gave up 5 bases; unmatched junction bases: 10. Germline V gene lookup returns CDR1 SEHNR and CDR2 FQNEAQ (reference sequence). The CDR3 DNA reads TGTGCCAGCAACTCCAAGGGGGCCCGGACTGAAGCTTTCTTT. Encoded protein: CASNSKGARTEAFF.

The J gene is TRBJ1-1, the V gene TRBV2; D unresolved. This CDR3 has 12 residues. V dropped 6 bases and J dropped 2 bases, with 7 bases sitting between them. Germline CDR1 reads SNHLY; CDR2 reads FYNNEI. CDR3 amino acids: CASRRLNTEAFF. In DNA form, the CDR3 reads TGTGCCAGCAGAAGACTAAACACTGAAGCTTTCTTT.

The rearrangement joins TRBV12-5 to TRBJ1-1; no definite D call. Between the trimmed V and J ends, which lost 1 base and 0 bases, there was a span of 9 bases. CDR1 and CDR2 from the germline V gene are LGHNT and FRNRAP. The CDR3 is made up of 15 amino acids. The CDR3 DNA is TGTGCTAGTGGTTTGGATGGAGCCATGAACACTGAAGCTTTCTTT. This sequence encodes CASGLDGAMNTEAFF.

This sequence joins TRBV7-9 and TRBJ2-7, with 7 bases matching TRBD1. Looked up from germline, CDR1 is SEHNR and CDR2 is FQNEAQ (reference sequence). The V and J ends lost 3 bases and 7 bases, in that order; junction bases with no gene match: 12. The CDR3 contains 15 residues. The CDR3 loop is CASSLGQTSPTEQYF. In DNA, the CDR3 is TGTGCCAGCAGCTTGGGACAGACCTCCCCTACGGAGCAGTACTTC.

The chain couples TRBV20-1 to TRBJ2-1, with 7 bases identical to TRBD2. The CDR3 sequence is 10 residues long. CDR1 and CDR2 (germline): DFQATT, SNEGSKA (reference sequence). Losses at the gene ends were 3 bases for V and 14 bases for J; bases not matched to a gene: 4. The CDR3 spells CSASGDYEFF. Here the CDR3 DNA reads TGCAGTGCTAGTGGGGACTACGAGTTCTTC.

The chain carries TRBV7-2 and TRBJ1-2; D might be TRBD1 (6 bases). Trimming took off 5 bases at V and 3 bases at J, with 13 bases between the two ends. The CDR3 contains 14 residues. The germline gives CDR1 SGHTA, CDR2 FQGNSA. The CDR3 loop reads CASSRVEGDYGYTF. CDR3 nucleotides: TGTGCCAGCAGCCGGGTCGAGGGGGACTATGGCTACACCTTC.

The V and J genes are TRBV30 and TRBJ2-1; possibly TRBD1 for D (5 bases). Looked up from germline, CDR1 is GTSNPN and CDR2 is SVGIG (reference sequence). The CDR3 extends over 18 amino acids. Trimming removed 0 bases at V and 0 bases at J, with 18 bases between. The CDR3 DNA is TGTGCCTGGAGTGTACTGAGGCAGACAGCCTCCTCCTACAATGAGCAGTTCTTC. The encoded protein is CAWSVLRQTASSYNEQFF.

V gene TRBV2 combines with J gene TRBJ1-2, with D perhaps matching TRBD1 (6 bases). Germline assignment: CDR1 SNHLY and CDR2 FYNNEI. The V and J ends lost 6 bases and 8 bases respectively, with 16 bases between them. CDR3 length equals 13 residues. CDR3 in amino acids: CASSTNRDRGYTF. The CDR3 region has the DNA TGTGCCAGCAGCACCAACAGGGACCGGGGCTACACCTTC.

This chain connects TRBV9 to TRBJ2-1, with 10 bases matching TRBD2. The CDR3 has 16 residues. Germline assignment: CDR1 SGDLS and CDR2 YYNGEE. Unmatched junction bases numbered 9, after V lost 3 bases and J lost 6 bases. The CDR3 sequence: CASSGPLAGGINEQFF. The CDR3 DNA reads TGTGCCAGCAGCGGACCTTTAGCGGGGGGCATCAATGAGCAGTTCTTC.

With regard to this clone: Other DNA sequences in the same sample also yield this CDR3. This CDR3 reads CASSSGVTGELFF. CDR3 sequence (DNA): TGCGCCAGCAGCTCAGGGGTTACCGGGGAGCTGTTTTTT. This chain connects TRBV5-1 to TRBJ2-2; tentative D call: TRBD1 (6 bases). The V and J ends lost 3 bases and 5 bases respectively, with 8 bases between them. Looked up from germline, CDR1 is SGHRS and CDR2 is YFSETQ. The CDR3 sequence is 13 residues long. The entire variable domain, with the rest obtained from reference TRBV5-1 and TRBJ2-2, is as follows: KAGVTQTPRYLIKTRGQQVTLSCSPISGHRSVSWYQQTPGQGLQFLFEYFSETQRNKGNFPGRFSGRQFSNSRSEMNVSTLELGDSALYLCASSSGVTGELFFGEGSRLTVL.

This chain uses TRBV7-2 with TRBJ2-2, with 7 nucleotides matching TRBD2. CDR3 length: 14 residues. The V segment lost 6 bases and the J segment 2 bases; nucleotides outside the gene matches: 3. CDR1 and CDR2 (germline): SGHTA, FQGNSA. For the CDR3, the DNA is TGTGCCAGCAGTCCTAGCGGAAACACCGGGGAGCTGTTTTTT. Translating it yields CASSPSGNTGELFF.

This chain uses TRBV5-5 with TRBJ1-4; D is possibly TRBD1 (6 bases). The germline V gene has CDR1 SGHKS and CDR2 YYEKEE (reference sequence). The CDR3 sequence is 13 residues long. Trimming left V 0 bases short and J 13 bases short, with 13 bases between. In DNA form, the CDR3 reads TGTGCCAGCAGCTTGGTAGGGGGTAGATCACTGTTTTTT. The encoded protein is CASSLVGGRSLFF.

The chain recombines TRBV6-1 with TRBJ2-7; D is ambiguous. Germline assignment: CDR1 MNHNS and CDR2 SASEGT. The V and J ends lost 1 base and 4 bases respectively, with 11 bases between them. The CDR3 length is 14 residues. CDR3 region: CASSEGNSRYEQYF. DNA of the CDR3: TGTGCCAGCAGTGAAGGGAACAGCCGATACGAGCAGTACTTC.

The sample holds a few counts of this clone. The chain carries TRBV11-2 and TRBJ2-1; TRBD2 matches at 9 bases. V lost 0 bases to trimming and J lost 6 bases; unmatched junction nucleotides: 3. Looked up from germline, CDR1 is SGHAT and CDR2 is FQNNGV. This CDR3 region has 15 residues. As DNA, the CDR3 is TGTGCCAGCAGCTTAGACCGAGCGGGGGGCAATGAGCAGTTCTTC. It is translated as CASSLDRAGGNEQFF.

This chain uses TRBV23-1 with TRBJ1-4, with TRBD1 matching over 7 bases. TRBV23-1 is an ORF, and what it does is uncertain. V shed 10 bases and J 8 bases; nucleotides not matched to a gene: 13. The CDR3 runs 14 residues. CDR3 bases: TGCGCCATCCCTCCGGGACAGAGGAAGGAAAAACTGTTTTTT. As protein: CAIPPGQRKEKLFF.

The V call is TRBV7-9, the J call TRBJ2-3; 8 nucleotides agree with TRBD1. Germline V CDR1 and CDR2: SEHNR, FQNEAQ (reference sequence). This CDR3 comprises 16 residues. V dropped 5 bases and J dropped 0; count of bases not matched to a gene: 7. CDR3 loop: CASSPRTGTSTDTQYF. CDR3 bases: TGTGCCAGCAGCCCCCGGACAGGGACTAGCACAGATACGCAGTATTTT.

The V gene is TRBV30, the J gene TRBJ2-1, with 7 positions matching TRBD1. V was clipped by 2 bases and J by 4 bases; unmatched bases: 5. Germline V CDR1 and CDR2: GTSNPN, SVGIG (reference sequence). The CDR3 is 14 amino acids. CDR3 coding DNA: TGTGCCTGGAGTACAGGGGTAGAATACAATGAGCAGTTCTTC. Its protein product is CAWSTGVEYNEQFF.

The CDR3 DNA sequence: TGCGCCAGCAGCCTCTTTTTCAGGGAGGGGACTGAAGCTTTCTTT. Protein: CASSLFFREGTEAFF. This chain joins TRBV4-1 and TRBJ1-1; D might be TRBD1 (5 bases). The CDR3 extends over 15 amino acids. From germline, CDR1 is MGHRA and CDR2 YSYEKL. Trimming shortened V by 4 bases and J by 5 bases, and 17 bases separated the two germline ends.

The chain has TRBV5-4 and TRBJ2-5; D not certain. Germline lookup yields CDR1 SGHNT and CDR2 YYREEE (reference sequence). V gave up 4 bases and J gave up 5 bases, with 9 bases separating them. The CDR3 length is 12 residues. CDR3 sequence reads: CASSTIGETQYF. The CDR3 coding sequence is TGTGCCAGCAGCACTATTGGGGAGACCCAGTACTTC. The full variable domain, its missing parts supplied by reference TRBV5-4 and TRBJ2-5, is ETGVTQSPTHLIKTRGQQVTLRCSSQSGHNTVSWYQQALGQGPQFIFQYYREEENGRGNFPPRFSGLQFPNYSSELNVNALELDDSALYLCASSTIGETQYFGPGTRLLVL.

This clone was seen a handful of times. The gene calls are TRBV5-8 and TRBJ1-2, with D hard to call. The CDR3 has 13 residues. Germline lookup yields CDR1 SGHTS and CDR2 YDEGEE. The V end lost 4 bases, the J end lost 7 bases, and 14 bases lay between the germline ends. CDR3 in amino acids: CASSVSPSGGYTF. The DNA of the CDR3 is TGTGCCAGCAGCGTATCCCCCTCGGGTGGCTACACCTTC.

The genes are TRBV19 and TRBJ1-2, with 10 positions matching TRBD1. The ends lost 0 bases at V and 6 bases at J; junction bases unmatched: 7. The V gene's germline CDR1 is LNHDA and CDR2 SQIVND (reference sequence). The CDR3 contains 16 residues. In DNA, the CDR3 is TGTGCCAGTAGTATAGACTGGACAGGGGGGTTGGATGGCTACACCTTC. As protein: CASSIDWTGGLDGYTF.